This T cell receptor beta chain was profiled in a study of T cells in Graves' hyperthyroidism and ophthalmopathy. Study-wide points: A 13 V-J signature model discriminated ophthalmopathy versus stable hyperthyroidism. In validation, the model predicted ophthalmopathy. These predictions came a median roughly 6.5 months before onset. Most thyroid clonotypes that were expanded above 0.001 also turned up in blood.

A remark on this clonotype: Its target is not known.

CDR3 length: 16 residues. Germline V gives CDR1 DFQATT, CDR2 SNEGSKA (reference sequence). J lost 2 bases, V lost 5 bases, and 12 bases had no gene match. The PBMCs were sourced from fresh peripheral blood (about 9.6 ml). The source material, RNA transcripts, was used to amplify TCR beta CDR3 regions. TCR CDR3 underwent first-round RT-PCR with the HTBI primer set. TCRdb re-called the multiplex PCR reads with MiXCR, one entry per CDR3 protein. The sample has around 600,000 distinct CDR3 sequences, more than 15% seen once. The source is a woman aged 25 to 39 with Graves' hyperthyroidism. The genes are TRBV20-1 and TRBJ2-3; 8 bases fit TRBD2. The sample comprised blood. Here the CDR3 reads CSAAPVAGRYTDTQYF. In nucleotides, the CDR3 is TGCAGTGCTGCCCCTGTAGCGGGGAGATACACAGATACGCAGTATTTT.